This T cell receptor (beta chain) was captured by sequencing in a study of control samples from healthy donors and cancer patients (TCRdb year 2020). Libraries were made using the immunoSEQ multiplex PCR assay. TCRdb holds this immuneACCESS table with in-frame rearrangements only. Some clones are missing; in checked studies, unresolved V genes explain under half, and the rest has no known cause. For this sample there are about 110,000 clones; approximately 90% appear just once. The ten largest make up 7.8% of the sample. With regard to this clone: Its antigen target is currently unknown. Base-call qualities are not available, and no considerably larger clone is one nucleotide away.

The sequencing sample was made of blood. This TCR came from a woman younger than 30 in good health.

The DNA sequence reads TGTGCCAGCAGCTTGCTAAGCGGGAGGGGTTACAATGAGCAGTTCTTC. Translated, it reads CASSLLSGRGYNEQFF. This receptor chain uses TRBV11-2 and TRBJ2-1; the junction holds 10 bases that match TRBD2. The CDR3 goes from the cysteine to the phenylalanine over 16 residues. Only the CDR3 DNA stays, 48 bases, in frame from base 1. The germline V gene provides CDR1 SGHAT and CDR2 FQNNGV. Here V drops 3 bases and J drops 4 bases, and the junction holds 6 bases not matched to any gene.